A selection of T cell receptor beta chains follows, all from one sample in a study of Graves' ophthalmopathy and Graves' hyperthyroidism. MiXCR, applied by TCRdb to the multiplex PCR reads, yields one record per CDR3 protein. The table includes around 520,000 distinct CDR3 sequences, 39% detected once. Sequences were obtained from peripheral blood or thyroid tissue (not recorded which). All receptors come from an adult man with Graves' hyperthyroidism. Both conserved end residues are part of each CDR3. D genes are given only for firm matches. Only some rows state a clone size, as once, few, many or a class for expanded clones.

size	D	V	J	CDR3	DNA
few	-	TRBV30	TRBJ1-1	CAWSQGGAEAFF	TGTGCCTGGAGCCAGGGAGGGGCTGAAGCTTTCTTT
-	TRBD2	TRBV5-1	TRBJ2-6	CASKPSGGANVLTF	TGCGCCAGCAAGCCTAGCGGGGGGGCCAACGTCCTGACTTTC
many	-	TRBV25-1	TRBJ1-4	CASSVDLEELFF	TGTGCCAGCAGTGTTGACTTAGAGGAACTGTTTTTT
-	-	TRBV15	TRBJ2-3	CATSRTWGSRTDTQYF	TGTGCCACCAGCAGGACTTGGGGATCTCGCACAGATACGCAGTATTTT
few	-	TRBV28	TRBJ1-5	CASSFHRESQPQHF	TGTGCCAGCAGTTTTCACAGGGAATCTCAGCCCCAGCATTTT
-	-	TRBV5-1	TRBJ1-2	CASRLAETCGYTF	TGCGCCAGCAGGCTCGCGGAGACCTGTGGCTACACCTTC
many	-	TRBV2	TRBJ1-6	CASSVQPNSPLHF	TGTGCCAGCAGTGTCCAGCCAAATTCACCCCTCCACTTT
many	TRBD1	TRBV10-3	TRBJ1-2	CASSEPWLVDRGNGYTF	TGTGCCAGCAGTGAACCGTGGCTGGTTGACAGGGGTAATGGCTACACCTTC
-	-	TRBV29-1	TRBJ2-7	CSWGQGAYEQYF	TGCAGCTGGGGGCAGGGAGCCTACGAGCAGTACTTC
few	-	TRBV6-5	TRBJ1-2	CASSPTPTGAGYGYTF	TGTGCCAGCAGTCCCACTCCCACGGGCGCTGGCTATGGCTACACCTTC
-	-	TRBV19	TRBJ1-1	CASKTAGNMNTEAFF	TGTGCCAGTAAAACGGCGGGTAATATGAACACTGAAGCTTTCTTT
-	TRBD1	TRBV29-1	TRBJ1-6	CSVTGQGNSPLHF	TGCAGCGTGACAGGACAGGGAAATTCACCCCTCCACTTT
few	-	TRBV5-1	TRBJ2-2	CASSLSVAGNTGELFF	TGCGCCAGCAGTCTATCTGTTGCGGGGAACACCGGGGAGCTGTTTTTT
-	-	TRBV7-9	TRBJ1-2	CASSLSTGGKGYTF	TGTGCCAGCAGCCTAAGCACCGGGGGCAAAGGCTACACCTTC
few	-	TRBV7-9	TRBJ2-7	CASSLPGNEQYF	TGTGCCAGCAGCTTACCAGGCAACGAGCAGTACTTC
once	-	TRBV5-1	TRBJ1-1	CASSRTLMNTEAFF	TGTGCCAGCAGCCGGACCCTTATGAACACTGAAGCTTTCTTT
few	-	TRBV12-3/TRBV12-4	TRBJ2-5	CASSLGWGQDETQYF	TGTGCCAGCAGTTTAGGTTGGGGGCAGGATGAGACCCAGTACTTC
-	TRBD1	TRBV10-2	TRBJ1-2	CASRTGRNTF	TGCGCCAGCAGGACAGGGAGGAACACCTTC
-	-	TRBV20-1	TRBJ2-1	CSGGRHNEQFF	TGCAGTGGGGGCCGACACAATGAGCAGTTCTTC
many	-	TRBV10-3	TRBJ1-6	CAIAGTINSPLHF	TGTGCCATCGCAGGGACCATTAATTCACCCCTCCACTTT
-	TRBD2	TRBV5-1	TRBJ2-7	CASRGRLAAYEQYF	TGCGCCAGCAGGGGGCGACTAGCGGCCTACGAGCAGTACTTC
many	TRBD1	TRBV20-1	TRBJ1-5	CSAKGEGAISNQPQHF	TGCAGTGCAAAAGGGGAGGGGGCCATAAGCAATCAGCCCCAGCATTTT
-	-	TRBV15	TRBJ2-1	CATSKNNPGIYNEQFF	TGTGCCACCAGCAAAAACAATCCAGGGATATACAACGAGCAGTTCTTC
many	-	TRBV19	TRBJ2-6	CASTLFNSGANVLTF	TGTGCCAGTACACTCTTCAACTCTGGGGCCAACGTCCTGACTTTC
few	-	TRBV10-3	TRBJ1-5	CAIASGMLETQHF	TGTGCCATCGCTAGCGGGATGCTTGAGACCCAGCATTTT
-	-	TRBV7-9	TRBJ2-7	CASSFFQGVAYEQYF	TGTGCCAGCAGTTTTTTTCAGGGTGTCGCCTACGAGCAGTACTTC
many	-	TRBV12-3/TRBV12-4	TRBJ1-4	CASSLDRWGEKLFF	TGTGCCAGCAGTCTTGACAGATGGGGCGAAAAACTGTTTTTT
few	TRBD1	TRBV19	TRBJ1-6	CASSDREYSPLHF	TGTGCCAGTTCGGACAGGGAGTATTCACCCCTCCACTTT
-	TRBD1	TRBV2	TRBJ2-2	CASMERTGGTGELFF	TGTGCCAGCATGGAGCGTACAGGGGGCACCGGGGAGCTGTTTTTT
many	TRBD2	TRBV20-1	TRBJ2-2	CSARSGGNTGELFF	TGCAGTGCTAGAAGCGGGGGAAACACCGGGGAGCTGTTTTTT
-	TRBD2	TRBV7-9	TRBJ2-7	CASSVALRGGYNEQYF	TGTGCCAGCAGCGTCGCCCTGCGGGGGGGATACAATGAGCAGTACTTC
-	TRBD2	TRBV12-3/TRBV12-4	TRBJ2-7	CASSLYRPSGRDHEQYF	TGTGCCAGCAGTTTATACCGGCCTAGCGGGAGGGACCACGAGCAGTACTTC
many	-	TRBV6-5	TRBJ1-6	CASSLGQSNSPLHF	TGTGCCAGCTCCCTTGGGCAGTCCAATTCACCCCTCCACTTT
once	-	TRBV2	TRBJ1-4	CASSEAMGTGEKLFF	TGTGCCAGCAGTGAAGCGATGGGGACTGGTGAAAAACTGTTTTTT
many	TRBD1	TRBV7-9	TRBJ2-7	CASSSDDRDEQYF	TGTGCCAGCAGCTCCGACGACAGGGACGAGCAGTACTTC
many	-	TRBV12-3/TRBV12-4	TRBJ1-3	CASSSGFSGNTIYF	TGTGCCAGCAGTTCGGGGTTCTCTGGAAACACCATATATTTT
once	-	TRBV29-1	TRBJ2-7	CSVRGAPSYEQYF	TGCAGCGTCCGGGGGGCACCTTCCTACGAGCAGTACTTC
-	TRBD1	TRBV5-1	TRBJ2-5	CASSGDRGSETQYF	TGCGCCAGCAGCGGGGACAGGGGCTCCGAGACCCAGTACTTC
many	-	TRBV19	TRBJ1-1	CASSTWVNTEAFF	TGTGCCAGTAGTACCTGGGTGAACACTGAAGCTTTCTTT
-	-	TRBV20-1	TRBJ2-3	CSARAWLALTDTQYF	TGCAGTGCTAGAGCCTGGCTAGCGCTTACAGATACGCAGTATTTT